This T cell receptor beta chain comes out of a study of T cell repertoires in cytomegalovirus infection. V was pared by 3 bases and J by 4 bases, with 9 bases between. This CDR3 spans 14 amino acids. TCRdb called the reads again in MiXCR, with one record for every CDR3 protein. Counted here are fewer than 200,000 distinct CDR3 sequences, over 13% occurring once; the ten biggest clones make up roughly 30%. Ten or more counts support this clonotype. Sequenced input: PBMCs. The J gene is TRBJ2-2, the V gene TRBV12-3 or TRBV12-4; maybe TRBD2 (6 bases). The receptor comes from a human donor in good health (CMV status not recorded). Some clones in this sample may be carry-over from other donors' samples. The CDR3 loop reads CASSFRGSTGELFF. In nucleotides, the CDR3 is TGTGCCAGCAGTTTCCGGGGGAGCACCGGGGAGCTGTTTTTT.